Listed here are 25 T cell receptor beta chains from one sample, sequenced in a study of T cells in localized non-small cell lung cancer. The data were produced by immunoSEQ multiplex PCR, yet TCRdb's version contains in-frame clones alone and is incomplete. The sample lists about 48,000 clones, roughly 80% occurring once. This sample comprised peripheral blood, obtained before any cancer treatment. These TCRs come from a man aged 40 to 69 with stage I squamous cell lung carcinoma.

This clone was found a few times. The chain employs TRBV9 and TRBJ1-1; no clear D. Between the trimmed V and J ends, which lost 3 bases and 0 bases, there was a span of 9 bases. There are 14 residues in the CDR3. The germline V gene has CDR1 SGDLS and CDR2 YYNGEE. CDR3 nucleotides: TGTGCCAGCAGCGAGGAGGAGGTGAACACTGAAGCTTTCTTT. This translates into CASSEEEVNTEAFF.

V and J are TRBV6-6 and TRBJ2-7, with 9 bases that match TRBD1. V trimming: 0 bases; J trimming: 5 bases; junction bases outside the gene matches: 5. In germline, CDR1 is MNHNY, CDR2 SVGAGI (reference sequence). CDR3 size: 15 residues. The CDR3 region is CASSYSGQGRDEQYF. The DNA of the CDR3 is TGTGCCAGCAGTTACTCGGGACAGGGCAGGGACGAGCAGTACTTC.

The CDR3 nucleotides read TGTGCCAGCAGCTTCCCAGCGGGGGGGTACAATGAGCAGTTCTTC. The encoded protein is CASSFPAGGYNEQFF. This rearrangement joins TRBV5-6 to TRBJ2-1, with 10 bases that match TRBD2. Germline lookup yields CDR1 SGHDT and CDR2 YYEEEE. The CDR3 runs to 15 residues. J lost 4 bases, V lost 2 bases, and 3 bases had no gene match.

The CDR3 DNA reads TGTGCCAGCCAACCGGGACAGGCCTTCACAGATACGCAGTATTTT. Amino acid sequence: CASQPGQAFTDTQYF. This chain uses TRBV19 with TRBJ2-3, with 8 bases matching TRBD1. The J segment lost 2 bases and the V segment lost 9 bases, leaving 10 bases of the junction unmatched. Germline CDR1 reads LNHDA; CDR2 reads SQIVND (reference sequence). The CDR3 has 15 amino acids.

The V gene is TRBV28, the J gene TRBJ1-2; 7 nucleotides align to TRBD1. Per germline, CDR1 MDHEN and CDR2 SYDVKM. The CDR3 runs to 12 residues. V dropped 6 bases and J dropped 8; count of bases not matched to a gene: 6. CDR3 protein: CASRGTAGGYTF. CDR3 nucleotides: TGTGCCAGCAGAGGGACAGCTGGGGGCTACACCTTC.

This rearrangement joins TRBV9 to TRBJ2-2; a weak D match, TRBD2 (6 bases). CDR3 length: 18 residues. With 3 bases removed from V and 0 bases from J, the gap between germline ends came to 18 bases. CDR1 is SGDLS, CDR2 YYNGEE, per germline. In nucleotides, the CDR3 is TGTGCCAGCAGCGCCCGACTAGTGCGTCCCGCGAACACCGGGGAGCTGTTTTTT. Residues: CASSARLVRPANTGELFF.

CDR3: CASSEVTKAFF. In DNA, the CDR3 is TGTGCCAGCAGTGAAGTGACAAAAGCTTTCTTT. The chain employs TRBV2 and TRBJ1-1; D gene unclear. V was cut by 1 base and J by 9 bases, with 6 bases left in between. CDR1 is SNHLY, CDR2 FYNNEI, per germline. The CDR3 is made up of 11 amino acids.

V and J are TRBV6-5 and TRBJ1-1; D is unresolved. Trimming removed 0 bases from V and 1 base from J, with 6 bases in between. Germline-derived CDR1 and CDR2 are MNHEY and SVGAGI. This CDR3 is 14 amino acids long. The CDR3 DNA reads as TGTGCCAGCAGTTACTCGCAGTGGAACACTGAAGCTTTCTTT. Its translation: CASSYSQWNTEAFF.

This clone was counted only a few times. CDR3 residues: CASRRGLENGYTF. CDR3 nucleotide sequence: TGTGCCAGTAGAAGGGGGCTTGAGAATGGCTACACCTTC. The gene calls are TRBV19 and TRBJ1-2; 7 nucleotides line up with TRBD1. CDR1 is LNHDA, CDR2 SQIVND, per germline (reference sequence). The CDR3 runs to 13 residues. J was trimmed by 6 bases and V by 6 bases; bases with no gene match: 7. The full variable domain, completed using reference TRBV19 and TRBJ1-2, is DGGITQSPKYLFRKEGQNVTLSCEQNLNHDAMYWYRQDPGQGLRLIYYSQIVNDFQKGDIAEGYSVSREKKESFPLTVTSAQKNPTAFYLCASRRGLENGYTFGSGTRLTVV.

This chain connects TRBV5-1 to TRBJ2-3; D gene ambiguous. Trimming cost V 1 base and J 1 base, with 7 bases left between them. CDR3 length: 14 residues. The V gene's germline CDR1 is SGHRS and CDR2 YFSETQ. CDR3 DNA sequence: TGCGCCAGCAGCTTGTTAAGGGGCACAGATACGCAGTATTTT. Its protein is CASSLLRGTDTQYF.

The rearrangement joins TRBV5-1 to TRBJ1-1; D ambiguous. The CDR3 runs 14 residues. Germline CDR1 reads SGHRS; CDR2 reads YFSETQ. Deletions cut 4 bases from V and 6 bases from J, with 16 bases between. The DNA of the CDR3 is TGCGCCAGCAGCCCCCCAAGGCAGAGCCCTGAAGCTTTCTTT. It codes for CASSPPRQSPEAFF.

V gene TRBV7-9 combines with J gene TRBJ1-1; 9 nucleotides align to TRBD1. After removal of 5 bases from V and 1 base from J, the junction contained 8 bases not matched to a gene. Germline values: CDR1 SEHNR, CDR2 FQNEAQ (reference sequence). This CDR3 is built from 16 residues. The CDR3 bases are TGTGCCAGCAGCCCCTTATCGGGACAGGGGAACACTGAAGCTTTCTTT. Translation gives CASSPLSGQGNTEAFF.

The chain uses TRBV6-5 and TRBJ1-2, with 9 bases identical to TRBD1. Germline assignment: CDR1 MNHEY and CDR2 SVGAGI. The CDR3 extends over 13 amino acids. Trimming removed 6 bases from V and 7 bases from J; junction bases left unmatched: 6. CDR3 DNA sequence: TGTGCCAGCAGCAAGGGACAGGGCCGTGGCTACACCTTC. Translating it yields CASSKGQGRGYTF.

The genes are TRBV6-5 and TRBJ2-7, with 11 bases identical to TRBD2. CDR1 is MNHEY, CDR2 SVGAGI, per germline. V shed 6 bases and J 2 bases; nucleotides not matched to a gene: 6. This CDR3 contains 15 residues. CDR3 in amino acids: CASSHTSGGPYEQYF. For the CDR3, the DNA is TGTGCCAGCAGCCACACTAGCGGGGGACCCTACGAGCAGTACTTC.

The V call is TRBV28, the J call TRBJ1-1; D ambiguous. V was shortened by 6 bases and J by 1 base, with 18 bases between the two germline ends. The CDR3 length is 16 residues. CDR1 is MDHEN and CDR2 is SYDVKM in the germline V gene. The CDR3 here is CASSTPPGAKNTEAFF. The CDR3 region has the DNA TGTGCCAGCAGCACTCCGCCGGGAGCAAAGAACACTGAAGCTTTCTTT.

The genes are TRBV30 and TRBJ2-7; D could derive from TRBD1 or TRBD2 (5 bases each). The V and J ends lost 2 bases and 2 bases respectively, with 13 bases between them. Per the germline V gene, CDR1 is GTSNPN and CDR2 is SVGIG (reference sequence). There are 14 residues in the CDR3. The CDR3 DNA reads as TGTGCCTGGAGTATGGGGACGGTTACCTACGAGCAGTACTTC. Its protein product is CAWSMGTVTYEQYF.

The chain uses TRBV7-2 and TRBJ1-1; D remains unclear. Germline values: CDR1 SGHTA, CDR2 FQGNSA. The CDR3 extends over 12 amino acids. Between the trimmed V and J ends, which lost 6 bases and 2 bases, there was a span of 7 bases. Here the CDR3 reads CASSRGNTEAFF. The CDR3 DNA is TGTGCCAGCAGTCGCGGTAACACTGAAGCTTTCTTT. The full variable domain, in which reference TRBV7-2 and TRBJ1-1 provide the parts outside the CDR3, is GAGVSQSPSNKVTEKGKDVELRCDPISGHTALYWYRQSLGQGLEFLIYFQGNSAPDKSGLPSDRFSAERTGGSVSTLTIQRTQQEDSAVYLCASSRGNTEAFFGQGTRLTVV.

The V and J genes are TRBV25-1 and TRBJ2-1; possible D gene TRBD1, 5 bases. CDR1 and CDR2 (germline): MGHDK, SYGVNS. The V gene lost 3 bases and the J gene lost 5 bases, with 14 bases spanning the gap. The CDR3 has 15 residues. The CDR3 loop reads CASSDRGHSDNEQFF. CDR3 DNA: TGTGCCAGCAGTGATCGTGGACACAGCGACAATGAGCAGTTCTTC.

The chain joins TRBV20-1 to TRBJ2-7; possibly TRBD2 for D (5 bases). Germline V gene sequence: CDR1 DFQATT, CDR2 SNEGSKA (reference sequence). V gave up 3 bases and J gave up 5 bases, with 8 bases separating them. The CDR3 sequence is 11 residues long. The CDR3 DNA follows: TGCAGTGCTAGTGACGGGGACGAGCAGTACTTC. It is translated as CSASDGDEQYF.

This chain links TRBV4-2 with TRBJ2-3; D possibly corresponds to TRBD1 (6 bases). The length of the CDR3 is 12 residues. Germline V CDR1 and CDR2: LGHNA, YNFKEQ. V was clipped by 6 bases and J by 5 bases, with 9 bases between them. The CDR3, as DNA: TGTGCCAGCAGAGAGGGGGAAGATACGCAGTATTTT. Translating gives CASREGEDTQYF.

V gene TRBV5-1 combines with J gene TRBJ2-3, with 7 bases lining up with TRBD1. V gave up 4 bases and J gave up 0 bases; unmatched junction bases: 5. There are 15 residues in the CDR3. Germline CDR1 is SGHRS and CDR2 is YFSETQ. Here the CDR3 DNA reads TGCGCCAGCAGCAAGGGACAGACTAGCACAGATACGCAGTATTTT. Translation: CASSKGQTSTDTQYF.

The chain uses TRBV6-5 and TRBJ1-1, with D unclear. The CDR3 has 12 residues. Germline V gene lookup returns CDR1 MNHEY and CDR2 SVGAGI. Trimming shortened V by 2 bases and J by 6 bases, and 7 bases separated the two germline ends. The DNA for the CDR3 is TGTGCCAGCAGTTACCGGAAATCTGAAGCTTTCTTT. Translating gives CASSYRKSEAFF.

The chain joins TRBV7-6 to TRBJ1-5; no firm D call. CDR1 SGHVS and CDR2 FNYEAQ come from the germline V gene. Trimming took off 5 bases at V and 7 bases at J, with 15 bases between the two ends. CDR3 length equals 14 residues. CDR3: CASSPGLISQPQHF. CDR3 coding DNA: TGTGCCAGCAGCCCTGGGTTGATTTCCCAGCCCCAGCATTTT.

V gene TRBV7-9 combines with J gene TRBJ2-2; D remains ambiguous. The length of the CDR3 is 13 residues. Germline CDR1 is SEHNR and CDR2 is FQNEAQ (reference sequence). Trimming stripped 7 bases from V and 5 bases from J, with 11 bases between. The CDR3 DNA follows: TGTGCCAGCACCCCAAGTGGGACCGGGGAGCTGTTTTTT. It codes for CASTPSGTGELFF.

This clone was observed a handful of times. The chain carries TRBV5-4 and TRBJ2-2, with D possibly matching TRBD2 (5 bases). There are 13 residues in the CDR3. CDR1 is SGHNT, CDR2 YYREEE, per germline (reference sequence). V was pared by 5 bases and J by 7 bases, with 12 bases between. The CDR3 loop reads CASSRPGSGELFF. The CDR3 bases are TGTGCCAGCAGTAGGCCGGGGAGCGGGGAGCTGTTTTTT.